A selection of T cell receptor beta chains follows, all from one sample in a study of tumor-infiltrating lymphocytes in primary liver carcinoma. TCRdb processed the multiplex PCR reads anew with MiXCR; each CDR3 protein has one entry. Counted here are about 180,000 distinct CDR3 sequences, about 60% occurring once; the ten biggest clones make up roughly 76%. The source material was peripheral blood. The source is a man in his forties or fifties with primary liver carcinoma and hepatitis B virus infection. CDR3s include the opening cysteine and the closing phenylalanine or tryptophan. The order of the fields is clone size, V gene, J gene, D gene, CDR3 protein, CDR3 DNA. The D gene is left open where the match is weak. Where a row states a size, it is once, few, many or the class of an expanded clone; other rows omit it.

abundance: NA; v_gene: TRBV28; j_gene: TRBJ2-1; d_gene: NA; CDR3aa: CASARGAYNEQFF; CDR3nt: TGTGCCAGCGCCAGGGGGGCCTACAATGAGCAGTTCTTC
abundance: NA; v_gene: TRBV13; j_gene: TRBJ2-1; d_gene: TRBD2; CDR3aa: CVSSFQLAGDGLNEQFF; CDR3nt: TGTGTCAGCAGCTTTCAATTGGCGGGAGATGGCCTCAATGAGCAGTTCTTC
abundance: NA; v_gene: TRBV6-2/TRBV6-3; j_gene: TRBJ1-5; d_gene: NA; CDR3aa: CASSPRATNQPQHF; CDR3nt: TGTGCCAGCAGCCCAAGGGCAACTAATCAGCCCCAACATTTT
abundance: NA; v_gene: TRBV4-1; j_gene: TRBJ2-7; d_gene: NA; CDR3aa: CASSQERQRSGYEQYF; CDR3nt: TGCGCCAGCAGCCAAGAGCGACAGCGTTCGGGCTACGAGCAGTACTTC
abundance: few; v_gene: TRBV5-1; j_gene: TRBJ2-5; d_gene: NA; CDR3aa: CASSLGARGETQYF; CDR3nt: TGCGCCAGCAGCTTGGGGGCTAGAGGGGAGACCCAGTACTTC
abundance: many; v_gene: TRBV5-4; j_gene: TRBJ2-6; d_gene: NA; CDR3aa: CASSPILAAGANVLTF; CDR3nt: TGTGCCAGCAGCCCGATTTTAGCTGCTGGGGCCAACGTCCTGACTTTC
abundance: many; v_gene: TRBV11-2; j_gene: TRBJ2-7; d_gene: NA; CDR3aa: CASSYRAAYEQYF; CDR3nt: TGTGCCAGCAGCTACAGGGCGGCCTACGAGCAGTACTTC
abundance: NA; v_gene: TRBV6-6; j_gene: TRBJ2-3; d_gene: TRBD2; CDR3aa: CASSYYETSGEDTQYF; CDR3nt: TGTGCCAGCAGTTATTACGAGACTAGCGGGGAAGATACGCAGTATTTT
abundance: NA; v_gene: TRBV6-5; j_gene: TRBJ2-1; d_gene: NA; CDR3aa: CASSQTIDAYNEQFF; CDR3nt: TGTGCCAGCAGCCAAACGATCGACGCATACAATGAGCAGTTCTTC
abundance: NA; v_gene: TRBV11-2; j_gene: TRBJ1-6; d_gene: NA; CDR3aa: CASSVGQGASPRYF; CDR3nt: NA
abundance: NA; v_gene: TRBV11-2; j_gene: TRBJ2-5; d_gene: NA; CDR3aa: CASSEDQSWETQYF; CDR3nt: TGTGCCAGCAGCGAGGACCAAAGCTGGGAGACCCAGTACTTC
abundance: NA; v_gene: TRBV7-9; j_gene: TRBJ1-4; d_gene: NA; CDR3aa: CASSPCPNEKLFF; CDR3nt: TGTGCCAGCAGTCCATGCCCGAATGAAAAACTGTTTTTT
abundance: NA; v_gene: TRBV6-2/TRBV6-3; j_gene: TRBJ1-3; d_gene: NA; CDR3aa: CASSYSAADDSGNTIYF; CDR3nt: TGTGCCAGCAGTTACTCGGCGGCAGACGATTCTGGAAACACCATATATTTT
abundance: NA; v_gene: TRBV12-5; j_gene: TRBJ2-7; d_gene: NA; CDR3aa: CASGRGGPYEQYF; CDR3nt: TGTGCTAGTGGCCGCGGGGGCCCCTACGAGCAGTACTTC
abundance: few; v_gene: TRBV7-9; j_gene: TRBJ2-2; d_gene: TRBD1; CDR3aa: CASSPPMGQGAQAGELFF; CDR3nt: TGTGCCAGCAGCCCGCCCATGGGACAGGGGGCGCAGGCCGGGGAGCTGTTTTTT
abundance: NA; v_gene: TRBV28; j_gene: TRBJ2-7; d_gene: NA; CDR3aa: CASSLGGAGGIYEQYF; CDR3nt: TGTGCCAGCAGTTTGGGGGGGGCAGGGGGCATCTACGAGCAGTACTTC